Shown below are 3 T cell receptor beta chains from a single sample sequenced in a study of early stage breast cancer tumors. Method: immunoSEQ multiplex PCR; TCRdb's copy keeps in-frame clones and lacks some. This table has some 4,500 clones, about 61% appearing once. Sequencing used breast tumor tissue. The receptors originated from a person between 50 and 60 years old with breast cancer.

This sequence joins TRBV7-9 and TRBJ1-2; 8 bases align to TRBD1. This CDR3 comprises 13 residues. Germline CDR1 and CDR2: SEHNR and FQNEAQ (reference sequence). V dropped 5 bases and J dropped 7; count of bases not matched to a gene: 6. The CDR3 sequence: CASSQDRAGGYTF. The CDR3 DNA sequence: TGTGCCAGCAGCCAGGACAGGGCCGGTGGCTACACCTTC.

The gene calls are TRBV7-8 and TRBJ1-4; 7 positions agree with TRBD1. The germline CDR1 and CDR2 sequences are SGHVS and FQNEAQ. This CDR3 is built from 15 residues. V shed 5 bases, J shed 9 bases, and the junction held 12 bases outside the gene matches. Here the CDR3 reads CASSQYTGEVKKLFF. CDR3 bases: TGTGCCAGCAGCCAGTACACAGGGGAGGTTAAAAAACTGTTTTTT.

The chain couples TRBV6-1 to TRBJ2-3; the D gene is possibly TRBD1 (6 bases). The V end lost 4 bases, the J end lost 8 bases, and 19 bases lay between the germline ends. Per germline, CDR1 MNHNS and CDR2 SASEGT. The CDR3 length is 15 residues. This chain's CDR3 is CASSGPNPAQGTQYF. Written as DNA, the CDR3 is TGTGCCAGCAGTGGTCCCAACCCAGCACAGGGTACGCAGTATTTT.